The entry below describes one T cell receptor (delta chain). Its cognate antigen is unknown. Germline V gene lookup returns CDR1 NSMFDY and CDR2 ISSIKDK. This CDR3 region has 26 residues. Trimming at V came to 0 bases and at J to 0 bases, leaving 36 bases not matched to a gene. This sample is drawn from a study of human gamma delta and Vdelta1 T cells. TCRdb re-called clones from the PCR reads via CATT. The sample lists some 13,000 delta-chain clones, less than 60% occurring once. Study observations and caveats: Delta One T cells were reportedly polyclonal and broadly cytotoxic against acute myeloid leukemia.

The source material was Vdelta1 gamma-delta T cells from blood grown in culture (DOT cells). The origin of this receptor is a human donor in good health. This chain links TRAV29/DV5 with TRDJ1; 9 bases fit TRDD2. CDR3 sequence: CAASAGGASFLPLLGSWPLYTDKLIF. The CDR3 coding sequence is TGTGCAGCAAGCGCGGGTGGGGCGTCCTTCCTACCACTACTGGGGTCCTGGCCCCTTTACACCGATAAACTCATCTTT.